What follows are 23 T cell receptor beta chains derived from one specimen sequenced in a study of T cells in Graves' hyperthyroidism and ophthalmopathy. Using RNA transcripts as the source, TCR beta CDR3 regions were amplified. The TCR CDR3 first-round RT-PCR relied on the HTBI primer set. TCRdb reprocessed the multiplex PCR reads with MiXCR, giving one entry per CDR3 protein. The sample lists under 400,000 distinct CDR3 sequences, over 15% seen once, with 33% in the top ten. The sequenced sample was blood. Receptor source: a man younger than 40 with Graves' hyperthyroidism.

This clonotype was observed a handful of times. The gene calls are TRBV12-3 or TRBV12-4 and TRBJ2-5; TRBD1 agrees at 9 bases. This CDR3 is 13 amino acids long. The trim removed 6 bases at V and 7 bases at J, leaving 6 bases unmatched. DNA of the CDR3: TGTGCCAGCAGCCATACAGGGGGCGCGACCCAGTACTTC. This sequence encodes CASSHTGGATQYF.

There are many counts of this clonotype. The rearrangement links TRBV29-1 to TRBJ2-5; 9 bases match TRBD2. V was pared by 7 bases and J by 1 base, with 1 base of the junction left unmatched. Germline lookup yields CDR1 SQVTM and CDR2 ANQGSEA. The CDR3 has 12 residues. CDR3: CSGLAVQETQYF. The CDR3, as DNA: TGCAGCGGACTAGCGGTCCAAGAGACCCAGTACTTC.

To note about this clonotype: Germline and junction disagree at one end, which may indicate a read error. The chain couples TRBV9 to TRBJ1-2, with D hard to call. Germline assignment: CDR1 SGDLS and CDR2 YYNGEE. The CDR3 runs 14 residues. CDR3 sequence: CASSPLERGYGCTF. In DNA, the CDR3 is TGTGCCAGCAGCCCTCTGGAGAGAGGCTATGGCTGCACCTTC. Filled out from reference TRBV9 and TRBJ1-2, the complete variable domain reads DSGVTQTPKHLITATGQRVTLRCSPRSGDLSVYWYQQSLDQGLQFLIQYYNGEERAKGNILERFSAQQFPDLHSELNLSSLELGDSALYFCASSPLERGYGCTFGSGTRLTVV.

This clonotype came up a few times. The chain couples TRBV6-1 to TRBJ2-3; weak D call: TRBD2 (5 bases). V was pared by 8 bases and J by 2 bases, with 17 bases between. There are 15 residues in the CDR3. CDR1 and CDR2 from the germline V gene are MNHNS and SASEGT. The CDR3 reads CASATRSEHTDTQYF. Here the CDR3 DNA reads TGTGCCAGCGCTACCCGTAGCGAACACACAGATACGCAGTATTTT.

The rearrangement uses TRBV7-9 and TRBJ2-1; 14 nucleotides match TRBD2. Germline V gene sequence: CDR1 SEHNR, CDR2 FQNEAQ (reference sequence). V trimming: 5 bases; J trimming: 10 bases; junction bases outside the gene matches: 7. This CDR3 has 15 amino acids. The CDR3 coding sequence is TGTGCCAGCAGCCCAGAGACTAGCGGGAGGGCGGAGCAGTTCTTC. This codes for CASSPETSGRAEQFF.

This clonotype was seen many times. V gene TRBV5-1 combines with J gene TRBJ1-5; a weak D match, TRBD1 (6 bases). The germline gives CDR1 SGHRS, CDR2 YFSETQ. The ends were cut back, 0 bases at V and 3 bases at J, with 10 bases in the middle. The CDR3 is 15 residues long. CDR3 DNA: TGCGCCAGCAGCTTGGACGGACAGCCCAATCAGCCCCAGCATTTT. Translating gives CASSLDGQPNQPQHF.

This clonotype was seen many times. This chain uses TRBV2 with TRBJ2-1; TRBD2 matches 13 bases. The V gene end was trimmed by 6 bases and the J gene end by 12 bases; junction bases not matched to a gene: 8. The CDR3 covers 14 residues. Per the germline V gene, CDR1 is SNHLY and CDR2 is FYNNEI. The CDR3 region is CASRAGTSGNRQFF. Here the CDR3 DNA reads TGTGCCAGCAGGGCCGGGACTAGCGGGAATAGGCAGTTCTTC.

This rearrangement joins TRBV14 to TRBJ2-7, with TRBD2 identical over 9 bases. This CDR3 is built from 18 residues. Germline CDR1 reads SGHDN; CDR2 reads FVKESK. V shed 5 bases, J shed 2 bases, and the junction held 16 bases outside the gene matches. Here the CDR3 reads CASSGYLAGEGPAYEQYF. CDR3 coding DNA: TGTGCCAGCAGCGGATATTTAGCGGGAGAGGGGCCCGCCTACGAGCAGTACTTC. Together with reference TRBV14 and TRBJ2-7, the CDR3 gives the full variable domain: EAGVTQFPSHSVIEKGQTVTLRCDPISGHDNLYWYRRVMGKEIKFLLHFVKESKQDESGMPNNRFLAERTGGTYSTLKVQPAELEDSGVYFCASSGYLAGEGPAYEQYFGPGTRLTVT.

Concerning this clonotype itself: One base away lies a much larger clone, so this may be a sequencing read error. The chain combines TRBV20-1 with TRBJ2-5; D is possibly TRBD2 (5 bases). V was shortened by 3 bases and J by 7 bases, with 15 bases between the two germline ends. This CDR3 is 13 amino acids long. Germline V lookup: CDR1 DFQATT, CDR2 SNEGSKA (reference sequence). The CDR3 DNA follows: TGCAGTGCTAGGGTGGTGGAAAGCGGGACCCAGTACTTC. Its translation: CSARVVESGTQYF.

This clonotype was seen more than once but under ten times. The chain has TRBV24-1 and TRBJ2-1; the D is unclear. Germline loops: CDR1 KGHDR, CDR2 SFDVKD. The germline V and J ends were trimmed by 0 bases and 4 bases, with 12 bases remaining between them. The CDR3 runs to 16 residues. This chain's CDR3 is CATSDLGAFGYNEQFF. The CDR3 DNA sequence: TGTGCCACCAGTGATTTGGGAGCGTTTGGGTACAATGAGCAGTTCTTC.

This clonotype turned up a few times. V gene TRBV7-9 combines with J gene TRBJ1-5; no clear D. The CDR3 loop spans 12 amino acids. The ends were cut back, 3 bases at V and 9 bases at J, with 9 bases in the middle. Germline CDR1 and CDR2: SEHNR and FQNEAQ (reference sequence). CDR3 sequence (DNA): TGTGCCAGCAGCTTGGGCTCGGGGCCCCAGCATTTT. This translates into CASSLGSGPQHF.

This chain joins TRBV11-2 and TRBJ2-3; 7 nucleotides align to TRBD2. The germline V gene has CDR1 SGHAT and CDR2 FQNNGV. There are 17 residues in the CDR3. Trimming took 5 bases from V and 2 from J; bases not matched to a gene: 13. The CDR3 region is CASSPPLAGVPTDTQYF. As DNA, the CDR3 is TGTGCCAGCAGCCCCCCCCTGGCGGGAGTTCCCACAGATACGCAGTATTTT.

The sample holds many counts of this clonotype. The CDR3: CASNHGRLGYSYNSPLHF. The CDR3 DNA reads as TGTGCCAGCAACCACGGCCGGCTGGGATACTCCTATAATTCACCCCTCCACTTT. V is TRBV12-3 or TRBV12-4 and J is TRBJ1-6; D gene ambiguous. The length of the CDR3 is 18 residues. The V end was cut by 7 bases, the J end by 0 bases, with 19 bases between.

There are many counts of this clonotype. V usage is TRBV28 and J usage is TRBJ2-1; 7 positions agree with TRBD2. This CDR3 contains 12 residues. The V gene end was trimmed by 5 bases and the J gene end by 8 bases; junction bases not matched to a gene: 3. Germline CDR1 is MDHEN and CDR2 is SYDVKM. CDR3 DNA: TGTGCCAGCAGTGGACTAGTCTATGAGCAGTTCTTC. Translation gives CASSGLVYEQFF.

The V gene is TRBV6-5, the J gene TRBJ1-2; weak D call: TRBD1 (5 bases). CDR3 size: 14 residues. Germline assignment: CDR1 MNHEY and CDR2 SVGAGI. Trimming pared 2 bases from V and 4 bases from J, leaving 11 bases between. The CDR3 region has the DNA TGTGCCAGCAGTTACCGGGGGAGGCTCTATGGCTACACCTTC. It encodes CASSYRGRLYGYTF.

This clonotype appeared many times. V is TRBV12-3 or TRBV12-4 and J is TRBJ2-1; D is undetermined. The CDR3 is 15 amino acids. Trimming left V 5 bases short and J 2 bases short, with 13 bases between. In DNA, the CDR3 is TGTGCCAGCAGTCCCGGATCGACAACCTACAATGAGCAGTTCTTC. Its translation: CASSPGSTTYNEQFF.

This clonotype was recorded many times. The chain links TRBV6-5 to TRBJ1-2; 10 bases fit TRBD1. This CDR3 has 16 residues. With V trimmed by 0 bases and J by 7 bases, 8 bases remained unmatched. Germline CDR1 MNHEY, CDR2 SVGAGI. CDR3 nucleotide sequence: TGTGCCAGCAGTTACTCTCCGACAGGGGGCATGGGTGGCTACACCTTC. Amino acid sequence: CASSYSPTGGMGGYTF.

CDR3 in DNA: TGTGCCAGCAGACAGGGGGCTGGAAACACCATATATTTT. Its translation: CASRQGAGNTIYF. The J gene is TRBJ1-3, the V gene TRBV12-3 or TRBV12-4; 8 nucleotides agree with TRBD1. CDR3 length equals 13 residues. J gave up 2 bases and V 6 bases, and 0 bases lay outside the gene matches.

This clonotype was detected ten times or more. This chain's CDR3 is CASSPQSGRGPNTGELFF. The CDR3 DNA is TGTGCCAGCAGCCCTCAGAGCGGGAGAGGACCGAACACCGGGGAGCTGTTTTTT. This chain links TRBV3-1 with TRBJ2-2, with 8 positions matching TRBD2. The V gene end was trimmed by 4 bases and the J gene end by 0 bases; junction bases not matched to a gene: 10. Germline V gene sequence: CDR1 LGHDT, CDR2 YNNKEL (reference sequence). The CDR3 spans 18 residues.

This clonotype was counted ten times or more. The rearrangement uses TRBV11-1 and TRBJ2-1, with D possibly being TRBD2 (6 bases). Trimming took 2 bases from V and 6 from J, leaving 14 bases between them. The CDR3 loop spans 15 amino acids. Germline values: CDR1 SGHAT, CDR2 FQDESV (reference sequence). The CDR3 spells CASSLKWRVGNEQFF. The CDR3 bases are TGTGCCAGCAGCTTAAAGTGGAGGGTGGGCAATGAGCAGTTCTTC.

The chain has TRBV30 and TRBJ2-3; D not resolved. Trimming removed 2 bases at V and 5 bases at J, with 11 bases between. Looked up from germline, CDR1 is GTSNPN and CDR2 is SVGIG (reference sequence). The CDR3 is 13 amino acids. In DNA, the CDR3 is TGTGCCTGGAGTCCATCCTCGGGAGATACGCAGTATTTT. It translates to CAWSPSSGDTQYF.

This clonotype was counted ten times or more. The genes are TRBV3-1 and TRBJ2-2, with D uncertain. This CDR3 is built from 11 residues. Germline CDR1 is LGHDT and CDR2 is YNNKEL (reference sequence). The V and J ends lost 5 bases and 5 bases respectively, with 3 bases between them. CDR3 residues: CASSGTGELFF. For the CDR3, the DNA is TGTGCCAGCAGCGGAACCGGGGAGCTGTTTTTT.

The chain joins TRBV11-2 to TRBJ2-3, with 10 bases identical to TRBD2. Germline V gene sequence: CDR1 SGHAT, CDR2 FQNNGV. V lost 7 bases, J lost 7 bases, and 8 bases stayed unmatched. There are 14 residues in the CDR3. For the CDR3, the DNA is TGTGCCAGCAACCCCGGGACTAGCGTTAATACGCAGTATTTT. Protein: CASNPGTSVNTQYF.